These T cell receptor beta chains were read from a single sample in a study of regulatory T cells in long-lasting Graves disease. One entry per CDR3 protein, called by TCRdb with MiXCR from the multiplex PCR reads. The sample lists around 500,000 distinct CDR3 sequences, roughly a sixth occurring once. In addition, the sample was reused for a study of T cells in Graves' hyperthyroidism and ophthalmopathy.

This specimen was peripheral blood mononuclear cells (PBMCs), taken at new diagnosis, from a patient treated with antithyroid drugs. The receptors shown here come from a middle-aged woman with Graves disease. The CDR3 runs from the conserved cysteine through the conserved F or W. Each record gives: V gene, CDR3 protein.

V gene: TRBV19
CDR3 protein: CASSAGQGLRGHQPQHF

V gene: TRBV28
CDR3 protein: CASRRPTGGKLFF

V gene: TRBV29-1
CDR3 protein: CSVAGGATYLTDTQYF

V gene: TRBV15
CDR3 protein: CATRGEWNSGNTIYF

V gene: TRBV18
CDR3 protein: CASSPLKAAGETQYF

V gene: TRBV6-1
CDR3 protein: CASRWGIDYEQYF

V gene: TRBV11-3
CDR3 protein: CASSLSQGYSNQPQHF

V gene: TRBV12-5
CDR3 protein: CASGLGSPLAGANVLTF

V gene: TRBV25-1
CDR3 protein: CASGGLDGGEPDTQYF

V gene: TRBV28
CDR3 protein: CASSWQGSYEQYF

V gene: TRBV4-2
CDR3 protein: CASSQDSNPNTGELFF

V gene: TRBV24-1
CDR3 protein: CATSAWGDNQPQHF